This T cell receptor beta chain was obtained from a study of blood T cell repertoires in COVID-19. Clones were sequenced by immunoSEQ multiplex PCR, and TCRdb holds only the in-frame ones, with some missing. The repertoire holds approximately 270,000 clones, with roughly 88% as singletons. This receptor was obtained from a human donor with COVID-19, enrolled during active disease. The donor label of this sample is uncertain. Source material: peripheral blood.

This CDR3 reads CAWRVAGGYTEAFF. The CDR3 DNA is TGTGCCTGGAGAGTGGCAGGGGGGTACACTGAAGCTTTCTTT. The V gene is TRBV30, the J gene TRBJ1-1; 7 bases match TRBD1. The CDR3 has 14 amino acids. Germline V gives CDR1 GTSNPN, CDR2 SVGIG (reference sequence). V dropped 3 bases and J dropped 3; count of bases not matched to a gene: 7.